This TCR beta chain originates from a study of CD8+CD57+ T cells in acquired aplastic anemia. General study results and limits: Around 30 sequences, all CD8+ CDR3, were shared between patients and controls.

This CDR3 spans 15 amino acids. The germline gives CDR1 MNHNS, CDR2 SASEGT. V lost 3 bases, J lost 7 bases, and 18 bases lay in between. Previously, flow cytometry had revealed CD8+CD57+ cell expansion in the patients chosen for sequencing. This clonotype came up many times. Its antigen is undetermined. TCR beta VDJ combinations and CDR3 sequences were profiled from genomic DNA. TCRdb recomputed calls from the reads with MiXCR, one row per CDR3 protein. The table lists about 150,000 distinct CDR3 sequences, roughly half of them singletons. What was sequenced was sorted CD4+, CD8+, or CD8+CD57+ T cells (not recorded which) from PBMCs. The sequence derives from a human donor with aplastic anemia. The J gene is TRBJ1-1, the V gene TRBV6-1; the D gene is possibly TRBD1 (6 bases). CDR3 loop: CASSEPAGQGIEAFF. The CDR3 DNA reads TGTGCCAGCAGTGAGCCCGCGGGTCAGGGGATTGAAGCTTTCTTT.